This TCR beta chain comes out of a study of cytomegalovirus exposure and HLA in healthy donors. Sequencing was performed with immunoSEQ multiplex PCR; in TCRdb, only in-frame clones are kept and a portion is missing. The table has some 350,000 clones, approximately 86% seen once. The junction had 14 bases not matched to a gene; V was cut back by 4 bases and J by 9 bases. The CDR3 consists of 14 residues. CDR1 and CDR2 from the germline V gene are SQVTM and ANQGSEA. This TCR came from a woman aged 25 to 39 in good health and CMV-seropositive. This chain links TRBV29-1 with TRBJ2-7, with 8 bases fitting TRBD1. The material sequenced was PBMCs. CDR3 protein: CSVGGGQDLFGQYF. The CDR3 DNA reads TGCAGCGTTGGAGGGGGACAGGACCTGTTTGGGCAGTACTTC.